This T cell receptor (beta chain) was recovered during a study of a mutant IDH1 vaccine in newly diagnosed glioma. Study-wide background: Treated individuals were 62.5% male and roughly 40% female, averaging about 41 years of age. Former treatment meant radiotherapy, temozolomide, or both; the majority had gotten both. General study points: Pseudoprogression appeared independent of alterations in top peripheral clonotypes.

The CDR3 length is 14 residues. V lost 5 bases and J 1 base, leaving 10 bases between the germline ends. Germline CDR1 and CDR2: SGHTA and FQGNSA. Note on this clone: As yet, its antigen is unknown.

Using immunoSEQ multiplex PCR, the repertoire was profiled, and TCRdb retains in-frame clones only, with some absent. The table lists 90,000 to 95,000 clones, 83% of them singletons. The time point here: baseline, week 1 (first vaccination visit). Indicated treatment: pre-vaccination baseline after standard-of-care therapy. Diagnosis in the donors showed new WHO grade 3 or 4 astrocytomas that were IDH1-mutant and ATRX-lost. The sequencing here drew on PBMCs, taken from a glioma patient treated with radiotherapy, temozolomide or both. This TCR was recovered from a woman aged 45-59 years with glioma. The chain has TRBV7-2 and TRBJ2-3; no reliable D call. DNA of the CDR3: TGTGCCAGCAGCACACAGACCCGCACAGATACGCAGTATTTT. Residues: CASSTQTRTDTQYF. The full variable domain, completed using reference TRBV7-2 and TRBJ2-3, is GAGVSQSPSNKVTEKGKDVELRCDPISGHTALYWYRQSLGQGLEFLIYFQGNSAPDKSGLPSDRFSAERTGGSVSTLTIQRTQQEDSAVYLCASSTQTRTDTQYFGPGTRLTVL.